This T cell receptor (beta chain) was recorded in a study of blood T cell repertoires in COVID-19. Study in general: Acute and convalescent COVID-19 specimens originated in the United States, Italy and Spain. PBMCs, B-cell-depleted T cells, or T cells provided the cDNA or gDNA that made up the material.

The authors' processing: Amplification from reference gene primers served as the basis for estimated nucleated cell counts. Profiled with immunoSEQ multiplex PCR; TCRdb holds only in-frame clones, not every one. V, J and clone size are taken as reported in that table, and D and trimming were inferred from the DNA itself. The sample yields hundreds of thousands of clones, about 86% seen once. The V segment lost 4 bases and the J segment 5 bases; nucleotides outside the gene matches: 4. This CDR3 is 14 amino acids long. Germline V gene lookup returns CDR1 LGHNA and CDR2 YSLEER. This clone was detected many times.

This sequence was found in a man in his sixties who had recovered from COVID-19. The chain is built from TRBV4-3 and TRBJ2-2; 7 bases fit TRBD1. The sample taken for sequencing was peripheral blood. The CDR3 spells CASSPTGRTGELFF. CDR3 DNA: TGCGCCAGCAGCCCGACAGGGAGAACCGGGGAGCTGTTTTTT.